The clone carrying this TCR beta chain was detected a few times. Germline V gene sequence: CDR1 MNHEY, CDR2 SMNVEV (reference sequence). The V gene lost 3 bases and the J gene lost 4 bases, with 13 bases spanning the gap. CDR3 length: 14 residues. The sample comes from a study of cytomegalovirus exposure and HLA in healthy donors. Whole-study context: For the roughly 400 genotyped donors, 65% to 90% fell within the Caucasian-associated ancestry cluster.

It was with 60 Vbeta and 13 Jbeta primers that the PCR ran. Libraries were prepared by immunoSEQ multiplex PCR; TCRdb keeps only in-frame clonotypes and omits some of them. Here the sample spans 35,000 to 45,000 clones, 60% to 80% being singletons. V is TRBV27 and J is TRBJ2-7, with TRBD2 as a possible D gene (6 bases). The origin of this receptor is a man in his thirties or forties in good health and CMV-seronegative. What was sequenced was PBMCs. CDR3 bases: TGTGCCAGCAGTTTTGTGGGAGGTGCATACGAGCAGTACTTC. Its translation: CASSFVGGAYEQYF.